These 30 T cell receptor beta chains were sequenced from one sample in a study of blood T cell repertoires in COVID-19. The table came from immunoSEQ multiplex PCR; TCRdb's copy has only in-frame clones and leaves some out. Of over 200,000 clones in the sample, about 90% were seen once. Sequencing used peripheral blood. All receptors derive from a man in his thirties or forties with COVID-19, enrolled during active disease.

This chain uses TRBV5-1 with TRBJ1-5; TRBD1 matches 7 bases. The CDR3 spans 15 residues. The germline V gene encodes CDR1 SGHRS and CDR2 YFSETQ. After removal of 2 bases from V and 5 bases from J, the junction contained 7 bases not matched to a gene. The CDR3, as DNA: TGCGCCAGCAGCTTTACAGGGGCTGGCGATCAGCCCCAGCATTTT. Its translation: CASSFTGAGDQPQHF.

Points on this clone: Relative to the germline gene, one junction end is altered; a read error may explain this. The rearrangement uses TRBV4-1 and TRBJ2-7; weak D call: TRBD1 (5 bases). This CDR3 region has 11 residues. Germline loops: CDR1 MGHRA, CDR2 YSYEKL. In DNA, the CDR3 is TGCGCCAGCAGCCAAGGTGGGGCCCACCACTTC. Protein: CASSQGGAHHF.

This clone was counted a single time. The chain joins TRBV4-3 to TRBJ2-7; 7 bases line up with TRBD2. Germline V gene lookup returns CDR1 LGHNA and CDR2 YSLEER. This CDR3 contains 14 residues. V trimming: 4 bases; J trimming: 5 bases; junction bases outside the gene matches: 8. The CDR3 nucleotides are TGCGCCAGCAGCCCTGCGGCGGGAGAGAACGAGCAGTACTTC. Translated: CASSPAAGENEQYF.

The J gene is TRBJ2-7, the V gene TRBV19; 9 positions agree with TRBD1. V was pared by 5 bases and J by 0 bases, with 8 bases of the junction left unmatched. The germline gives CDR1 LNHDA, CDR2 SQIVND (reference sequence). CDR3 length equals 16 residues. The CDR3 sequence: CASSRRGQGVSYEQYF. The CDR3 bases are TGTGCCAGTAGTCGACGGGGACAGGGAGTCTCCTACGAGCAGTACTTC.

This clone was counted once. The CDR3 DNA follows: TGCGCCAGCAGACCGACAGGGTCCACTGAAGCTTTCTTT. Its translation is CASRPTGSTEAFF. This chain joins TRBV5-1 and TRBJ1-1, with 7 bases identical to TRBD1. V trimming: 5 bases; J trimming: 4 bases; junction bases outside the gene matches: 5. Germline V gene lookup returns CDR1 SGHRS and CDR2 YFSETQ. The CDR3 runs 13 residues.

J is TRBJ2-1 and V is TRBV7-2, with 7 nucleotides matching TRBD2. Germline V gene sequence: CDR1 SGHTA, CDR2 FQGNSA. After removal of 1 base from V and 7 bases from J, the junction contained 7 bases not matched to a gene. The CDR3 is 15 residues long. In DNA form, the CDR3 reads TGTGCCAGCAGCTTAGGCACTAGCGATGCTAATGAGCAGTTCTTC. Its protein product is CASSLGTSDANEQFF.

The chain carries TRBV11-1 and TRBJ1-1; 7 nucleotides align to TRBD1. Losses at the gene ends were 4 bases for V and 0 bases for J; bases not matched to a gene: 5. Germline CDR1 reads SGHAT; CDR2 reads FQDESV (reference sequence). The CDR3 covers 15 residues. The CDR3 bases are TGTGCCAGCAGCTACTTCACAGGGGTGAACACTGAAGCTTTCTTT. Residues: CASSYFTGVNTEAFF.

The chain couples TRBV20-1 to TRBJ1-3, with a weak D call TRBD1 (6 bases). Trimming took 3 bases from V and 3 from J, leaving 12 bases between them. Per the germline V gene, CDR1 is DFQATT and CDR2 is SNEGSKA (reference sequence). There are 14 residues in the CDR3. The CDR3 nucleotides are TGCAGTGCTAGTCCCTCAGGGGTTGGAAACACCATATATTTT. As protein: CSASPSGVGNTIYF.

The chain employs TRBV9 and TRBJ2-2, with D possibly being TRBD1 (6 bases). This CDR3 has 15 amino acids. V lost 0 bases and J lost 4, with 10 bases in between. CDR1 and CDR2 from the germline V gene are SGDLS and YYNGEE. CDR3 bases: TGTGCCAGCAGCGTAGGATCCAGGGGCACCGGGGAGCTGTTTTTT. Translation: CASSVGSRGTGELFF.

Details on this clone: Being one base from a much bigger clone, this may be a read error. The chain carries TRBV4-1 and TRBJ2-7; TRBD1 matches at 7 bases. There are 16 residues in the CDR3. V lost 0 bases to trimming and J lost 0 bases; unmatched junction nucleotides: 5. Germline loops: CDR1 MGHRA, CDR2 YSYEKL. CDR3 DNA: TGCGCCAGCAGCCAAGAGGACAGGCCGAGCTCCTACGAGCAGTACTTC. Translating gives CASSQEDRPSSYEQYF.

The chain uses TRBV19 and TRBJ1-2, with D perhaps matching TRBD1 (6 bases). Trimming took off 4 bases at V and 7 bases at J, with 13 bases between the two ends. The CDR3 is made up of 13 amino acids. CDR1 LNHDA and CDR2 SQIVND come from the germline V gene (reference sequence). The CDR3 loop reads CASSSAGVAGYTF. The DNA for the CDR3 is TGTGCCAGTAGTAGCGCAGGGGTCGCTGGCTACACCTTC.

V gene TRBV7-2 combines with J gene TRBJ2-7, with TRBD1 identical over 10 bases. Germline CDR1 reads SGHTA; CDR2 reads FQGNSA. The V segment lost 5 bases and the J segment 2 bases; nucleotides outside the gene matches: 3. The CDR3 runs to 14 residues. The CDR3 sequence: CASSRDRGTYEQYF. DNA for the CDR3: TGTGCCAGCAGCCGGGACAGGGGCACCTACGAGCAGTACTTC.

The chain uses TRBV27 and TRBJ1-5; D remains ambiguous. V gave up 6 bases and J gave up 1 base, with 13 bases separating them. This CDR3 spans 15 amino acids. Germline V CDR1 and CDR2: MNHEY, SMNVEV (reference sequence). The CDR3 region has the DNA TGTGCCAGCAGGTCCGGAGGGTTCAGCAATCAGCCCCAGCATTTT. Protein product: CASRSGGFSNQPQHF.

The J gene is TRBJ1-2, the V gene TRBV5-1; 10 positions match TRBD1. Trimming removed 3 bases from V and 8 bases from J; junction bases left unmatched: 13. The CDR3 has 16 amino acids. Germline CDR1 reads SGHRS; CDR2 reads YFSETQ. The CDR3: CASSSDPPGQGLGYTF. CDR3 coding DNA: TGCGCCAGCAGCTCTGACCCACCGGGACAGGGGTTAGGCTACACCTTC. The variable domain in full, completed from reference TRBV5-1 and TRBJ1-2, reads KAGVTQTPRYLIKTRGQQVTLSCSPISGHRSVSWYQQTPGQGLQFLFEYFSETQRNKGNFPGRFSGRQFSNSRSEMNVSTLELGDSALYLCASSSDPPGQGLGYTFGSGTRLTVV.

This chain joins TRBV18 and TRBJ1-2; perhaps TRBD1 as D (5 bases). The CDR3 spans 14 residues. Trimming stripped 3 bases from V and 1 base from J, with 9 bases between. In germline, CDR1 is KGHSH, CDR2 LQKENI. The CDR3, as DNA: TGTGCCAGCTCACCCGACGGGGGTAACTATGGCTACACCTTC. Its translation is CASSPDGGNYGYTF.

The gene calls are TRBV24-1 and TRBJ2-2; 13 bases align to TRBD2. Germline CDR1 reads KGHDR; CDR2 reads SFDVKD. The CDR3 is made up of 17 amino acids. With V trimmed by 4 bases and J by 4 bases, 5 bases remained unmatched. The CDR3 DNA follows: TGTGCCACCAGTGACTATACTAGCGGGAGGGCCACCGGGGAGCTGTTTTTT. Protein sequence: CATSDYTSGRATGELFF.

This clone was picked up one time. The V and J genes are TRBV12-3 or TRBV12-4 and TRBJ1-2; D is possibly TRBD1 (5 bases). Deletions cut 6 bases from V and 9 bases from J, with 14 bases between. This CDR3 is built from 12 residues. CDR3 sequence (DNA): TGTGCCAGCAGCCCCCAGGGTACCCGCTACACCTTC. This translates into CASSPQGTRYTF.

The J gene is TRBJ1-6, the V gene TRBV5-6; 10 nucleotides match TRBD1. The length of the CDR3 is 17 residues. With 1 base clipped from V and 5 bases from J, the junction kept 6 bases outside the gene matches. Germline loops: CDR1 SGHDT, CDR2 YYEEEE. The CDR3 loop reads CASSLLYGTGDNSPLHF. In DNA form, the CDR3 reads TGTGCCAGCAGCTTGTTGTACGGGACAGGGGATAATTCACCCCTCCACTTT.

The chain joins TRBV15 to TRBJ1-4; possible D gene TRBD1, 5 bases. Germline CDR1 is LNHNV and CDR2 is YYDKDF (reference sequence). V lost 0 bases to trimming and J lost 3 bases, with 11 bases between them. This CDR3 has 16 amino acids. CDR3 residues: CATSRDSRGANEKLFF. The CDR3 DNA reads TGTGCCACCAGCAGAGACAGCCGGGGGGCTAATGAAAAACTGTTTTTT.

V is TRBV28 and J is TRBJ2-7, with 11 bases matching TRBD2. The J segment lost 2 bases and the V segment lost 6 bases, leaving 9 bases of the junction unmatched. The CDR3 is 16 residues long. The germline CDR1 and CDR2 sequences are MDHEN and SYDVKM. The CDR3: CASSSALAGGPYEQYF. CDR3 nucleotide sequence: TGTGCCAGCAGCTCCGCCCTAGCGGGAGGCCCCTACGAGCAGTACTTC.

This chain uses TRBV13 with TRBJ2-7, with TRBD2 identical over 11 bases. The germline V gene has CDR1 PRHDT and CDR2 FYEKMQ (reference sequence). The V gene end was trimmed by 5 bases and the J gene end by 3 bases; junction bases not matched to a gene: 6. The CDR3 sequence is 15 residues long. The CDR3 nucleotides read TGTGCCAGCAGCCTCGGGACTAGCGGATACTACGAGCAGTACTTC. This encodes CASSLGTSGYYEQYF.

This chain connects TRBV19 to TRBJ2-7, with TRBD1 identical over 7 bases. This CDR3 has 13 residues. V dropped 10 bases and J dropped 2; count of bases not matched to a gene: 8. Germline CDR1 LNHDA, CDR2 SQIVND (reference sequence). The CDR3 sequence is CATGTDHTYEQYF. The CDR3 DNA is TGTGCCACCGGGACAGATCATACCTACGAGCAGTACTTC.

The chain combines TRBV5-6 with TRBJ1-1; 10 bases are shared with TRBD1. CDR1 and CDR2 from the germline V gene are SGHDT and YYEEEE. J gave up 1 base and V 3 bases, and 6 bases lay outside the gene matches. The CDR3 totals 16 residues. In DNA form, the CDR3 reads TGTGCCAGCAGCTCCTTGGGGGACAGGGGGAACACTGAAGCTTTCTTT. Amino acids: CASSSLGDRGNTEAFF.

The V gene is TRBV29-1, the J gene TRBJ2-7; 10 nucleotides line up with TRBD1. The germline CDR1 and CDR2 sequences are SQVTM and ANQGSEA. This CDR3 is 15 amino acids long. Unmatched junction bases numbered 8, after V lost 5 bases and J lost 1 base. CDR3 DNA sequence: TGCAGCGTTTCTCCCCGGGACAGGGGTTCCTACGAGCAGTACTTC. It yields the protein CSVSPRDRGSYEQYF.

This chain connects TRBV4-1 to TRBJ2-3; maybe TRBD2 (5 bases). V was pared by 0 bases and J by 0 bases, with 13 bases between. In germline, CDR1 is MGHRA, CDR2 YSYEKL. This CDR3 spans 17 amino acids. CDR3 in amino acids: CASSQEGGLSSTDTQYF. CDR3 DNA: TGCGCCAGCAGCCAAGAGGGTGGACTTTCTAGCACAGATACGCAGTATTTT.

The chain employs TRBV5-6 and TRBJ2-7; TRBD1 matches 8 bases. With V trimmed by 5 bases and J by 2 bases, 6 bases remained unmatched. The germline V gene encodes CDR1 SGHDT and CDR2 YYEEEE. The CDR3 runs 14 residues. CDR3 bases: TGTGCCAGCAGTTGGGACAGGACCCCCTACGAGCAGTACTTC. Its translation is CASSWDRTPYEQYF.

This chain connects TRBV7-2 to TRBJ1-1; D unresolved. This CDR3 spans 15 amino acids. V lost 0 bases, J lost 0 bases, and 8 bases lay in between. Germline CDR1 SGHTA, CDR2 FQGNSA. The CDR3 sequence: CASSLAWALNTEAFF. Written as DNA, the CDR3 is TGTGCCAGCAGCTTAGCGTGGGCCCTGAACACTGAAGCTTTCTTT.

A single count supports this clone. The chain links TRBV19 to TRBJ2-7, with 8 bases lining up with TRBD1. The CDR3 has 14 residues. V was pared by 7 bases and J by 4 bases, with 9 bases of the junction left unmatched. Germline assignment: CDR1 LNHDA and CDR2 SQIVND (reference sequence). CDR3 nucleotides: TGTGCCAGTACCGTTGGGACAGGACCTTACGAGCAGTACTTC. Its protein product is CASTVGTGPYEQYF. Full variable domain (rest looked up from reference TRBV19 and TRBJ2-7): DGGITQSPKYLFRKEGQNVTLSCEQNLNHDAMYWYRQDPGQGLRLIYYSQIVNDFQKGDIAEGYSVSREKKESFPLTVTSAQKNPTAFYLCASTVGTGPYEQYFGPGTRLTVT.

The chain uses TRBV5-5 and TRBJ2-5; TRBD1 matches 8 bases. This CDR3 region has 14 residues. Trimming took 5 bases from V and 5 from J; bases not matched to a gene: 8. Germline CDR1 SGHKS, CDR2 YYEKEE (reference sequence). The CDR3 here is CASSPDRARETQYF. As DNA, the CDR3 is TGTGCCAGCAGTCCGGACAGGGCGAGGGAGACCCAGTACTTC.

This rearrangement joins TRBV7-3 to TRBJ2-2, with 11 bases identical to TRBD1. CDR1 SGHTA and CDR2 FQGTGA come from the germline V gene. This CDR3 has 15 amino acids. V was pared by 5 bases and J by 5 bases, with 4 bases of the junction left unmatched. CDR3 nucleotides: TGTGCCAGCAGCCTAGGACAGGGGGCGACCGGGGAGCTGTTTTTT. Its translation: CASSLGQGATGELFF.